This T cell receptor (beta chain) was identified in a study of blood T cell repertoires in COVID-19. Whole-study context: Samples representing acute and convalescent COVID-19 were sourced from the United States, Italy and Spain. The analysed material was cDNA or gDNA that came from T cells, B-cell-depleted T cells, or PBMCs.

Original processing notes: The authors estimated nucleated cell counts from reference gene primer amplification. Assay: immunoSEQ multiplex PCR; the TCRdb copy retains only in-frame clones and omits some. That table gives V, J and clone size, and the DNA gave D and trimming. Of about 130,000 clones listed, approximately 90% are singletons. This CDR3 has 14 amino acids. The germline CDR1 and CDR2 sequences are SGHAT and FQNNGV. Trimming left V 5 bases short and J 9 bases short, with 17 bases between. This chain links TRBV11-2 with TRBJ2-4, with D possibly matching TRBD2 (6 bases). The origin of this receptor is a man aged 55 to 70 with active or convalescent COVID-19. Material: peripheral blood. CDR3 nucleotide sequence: TGTGCCAGCAGCACACCGGGACTCTATCTCATTCAGTACTTC. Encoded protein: CASSTPGLYLIQYF.